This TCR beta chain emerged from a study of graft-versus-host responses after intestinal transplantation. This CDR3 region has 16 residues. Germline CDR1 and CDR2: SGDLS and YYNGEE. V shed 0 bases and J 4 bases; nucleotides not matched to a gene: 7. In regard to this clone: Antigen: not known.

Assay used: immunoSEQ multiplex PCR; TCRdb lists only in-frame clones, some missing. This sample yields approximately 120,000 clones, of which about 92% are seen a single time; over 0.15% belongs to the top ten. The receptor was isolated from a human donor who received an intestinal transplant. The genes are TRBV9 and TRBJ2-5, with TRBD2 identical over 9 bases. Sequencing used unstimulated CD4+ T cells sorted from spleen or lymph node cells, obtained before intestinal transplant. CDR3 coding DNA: TGTGCCAGCAGCGTAGGCGGGGGGGCGGGTCGAGAGACCCAGTACTTC. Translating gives CASSVGGGAGRETQYF.